This is a list of T cell receptor beta chains from one sample in a study of blood T cell repertoires in COVID-19. TCRdb's copy holds only in-frame clones and misses some; the assay was immunoSEQ multiplex PCR. The sample consists of under 150,000 clones, 70% to 80% of them appearing once. The sequenced sample was peripheral blood. The receptors were gathered from a human donor in a cohort sampled during active COVID-19. CDR3s include the opening cysteine and the closing phenylalanine or tryptophan. A D gene is named only where the DNA matches it firmly. The size field is filled for only some rows; it gives once, few, many or a size class.

abundance,v_gene,len,d_gene,j_gene,CDR3nt,CDR3aa
-,TRBV5-1,16,TRBD2,TRBJ2-1,TGCGCCAGCAGCTTATTTAGCGGGGGGTTGTACAATGAGCAGTTCTTC,CASSLFSGGLYNEQFF
few,TRBV5-1,15,-,TRBJ1-5,TGCGCCAGCAGCCTCGGATGGGAGCCCAATCAGCCCCAGCATTTT,CASSLGWEPNQPQHF
-,TRBV7-9,16,TRBD1,TRBJ2-1,TGTGCCAGCAGCTTAGCGGGACAGGGGGGATTAGATGAGCAGTTCTTC,CASSLAGQGGLDEQFF
-,TRBV6-5,16,TRBD1,TRBJ2-1,TGTGCCAGCAGTTACTCAAGGACAGGGGGCGGGAATGAGCAGTTCTTC,CASSYSRTGGGNEQFF
-,TRBV5-6,13,-,TRBJ2-1,TGTGCCAGCAGGCGCACCGCAGCGCAGGAGCAGTTCTTC,CASRRTAAQEQFF
-,TRBV24-1,15,TRBD1,TRBJ2-3,TGTGCCACCAGTGGTCGACAGGGTGGGGGAGATACGCAGTATTTT,CATSGRQGGGDTQYF
-,TRBV9,16,TRBD2,TRBJ2-3,TGTGCCAGCAGCGCCCTAGAGCGGGGGGGCACAGATACGCAGTATTTT,CASSALERGGTDTQYF
-,TRBV3-1/TRBV3-2,15,TRBD1,TRBJ2-7,TGTGCCAGCAGCCCAGGTTGGGACAGGACAAGCGAGCAGTACTTC,CASSPGWDRTSEQYF
-,TRBV6-5,15,TRBD1,TRBJ2-7,TGTGCCAGCCATCCGTCCGGGACAGGGGGCCACGAGCAGTACTTC,CASHPSGTGGHEQYF
-,TRBV5-1,16,TRBD1,TRBJ2-3,TGCGCCAGCAGCCCCGATTCAGGGGGCGTCACAGATACGCAGTATTTT,CASSPDSGGVTDTQYF
-,TRBV12-3/TRBV12-4,13,-,TRBJ2-1,TGTGCCAGCATTGTTCGGGGGAAAGATGAGCAGTTCTTC,CASIVRGKDEQFF
-,TRBV27,14,TRBD1,TRBJ1-2,TGTGCCAGCACAGGACAGGGGCGGGTTAATGGCTACACCTTC,CASTGQGRVNGYTF
-,TRBV29-1,12,-,TRBJ2-2,TGCAGCGTTGTCCCAGGGTCCGGGGAGCTGTTTTTT,CSVVPGSGELFF
-,TRBV14,14,-,TRBJ1-2,TGTGCCAGCAGCCAAGATTGGGGAGAATCTGGCTACACCTTC,CASSQDWGESGYTF
-,TRBV6-5,14,-,TRBJ1-1,TGTGCCAGCAGCGGTCTGGGACAGAACACTGAAGCTTTCTTT,CASSGLGQNTEAFF
once,TRBV5-1,18,TRBD1,TRBJ2-2,TGCGCCAGCAGCCCAGAAGGGGGCAGAAAAAGGGGCACCGGGGAGCTGTTTTTT,CASSPEGGRKRGTGELFF
-,TRBV30,14,TRBD1,TRBJ1-2,TGTGCCTGGAGTGTCGGACAGGGCTCATATGGCTACACCTTC,CAWSVGQGSYGYTF
-,TRBV5-5,15,TRBD1,TRBJ1-5,TGTGCCAGCAGCTACCAAACAGGGGGTAAACAGCCCCAGCATTTT,CASSYQTGGKQPQHF
-,TRBV7-8,15,-,TRBJ1-2,TGTGCCAGCAGCGCACCCAGGGAAGGGAACTATGGCTACACCTTC,CASSAPREGNYGYTF
once,TRBV10-2,15,-,TRBJ1-5,TGCGCCAGCAGTGATTGGGGGGGTGGCAATCAGCCCCAGCATTTT,CASSDWGGGNQPQHF
-,TRBV28,12,-,TRBJ1-3,TGTGCCAGCAGTTTACGTGGAAACACCATATATTTT,CASSLRGNTIYF
-,TRBV2,14,-,TRBJ1-4,TGTGCCAGCAAAGACAGTGCAACTAATGAAAAACTGTTTTTT,CASKDSATNEKLFF
once,TRBV5-4,17,-,TRBJ1-2,TGTGCCAGCAGCCACCCGACAGCCACTTCCAATTTCTATGGCTACACCTTC,CASSHPTATSNFYGYTF
-,TRBV6-5,15,TRBD2,TRBJ2-5,TGTGCCAGCAGCGGCCGGCGAGCGGGGGAAGAGACCCAGTACTTC,CASSGRRAGEETQYF
-,TRBV12-3/TRBV12-4,13,-,TRBJ1-1,TGTGCCAGTAAAGTGGAGTCACACACTGAAGCTTTCTTT,CASKVESHTEAFF
-,TRBV7-9,14,TRBD1,TRBJ2-1,TGTGCCAGCAGCTGGACAGGGGGAGGCAATGAGCAGTTCTTC,CASSWTGGGNEQFF